This TCR beta chain was sequenced during a study of cytomegalovirus exposure and HLA in healthy donors. A word on this clone: The antigen is not known.

Whole-study findings and limits: Within an earlier analysis, most TCR beta V segments proved productive either about 87% or about 30% of the time. The authors judged a highly shared variant cluster likely a sequencing artifact. Later analysis revealed greater clonal expansion in HLA-associated TCR beta chains than in equally common others.

Primers: 60 Vbeta forward and 13 Jbeta reverse. Only in-frame clones appear in the TCRdb table, and some are missing; sequencing was by immunoSEQ multiplex PCR. Of over 200,000 clones in the sample, about 79% are singletons; the top ten hold 1.5% to 2%. Sequencing was done on a sample of PBMCs. This clonotype originated in a male donor in good health and CMV-seronegative.

The DNA for the CDR3 is TGTGCCAGCAGCTCCAGGGTTCCTGGCTACACCTTC. It translates to CASSSRVPGYTF. The chain couples TRBV7-9 to TRBJ1-2, with TRBD1 as a possible D gene (5 bases). V lost 4 bases, J lost 7 bases, and 10 bases lay in between. Germline V gene data show CDR1 as SEHNR and CDR2 as FQNEAQ (reference sequence). The CDR3 extends over 12 amino acids.